This passage covers 28 T cell receptor beta chains from one sample sequenced in a study of T-cell reconstitution after alpha-beta-depleted transplantation in children. Researchers prepared the TCRbeta library using unique molecular identifiers, the study reports. A single record per CDR3 protein comes from TCRdb applying MiXCR to the PCR reads. The sample lists some 190,000 distinct CDR3 sequences, around 10% seen once, with about 12% in the top ten. The sequences come from PBMCs, collected before TCRalphabeta/CD19-depleted stem cell transplant. The source of these receptors is a boy aged 2 to 10 with acute myeloid leukemia, due to receive a stem cell transplant.

This clonotype was recorded many times. The rearrangement uses TRBV28 and TRBJ2-1; 9 nucleotides agree with TRBD2. The CDR3 length is 17 residues. With V trimmed by 8 bases and J by 6 bases, 17 bases remained unmatched. CDR1 and CDR2 (germline): MDHEN, SYDVKM. The CDR3 nucleotides read TGTGCCAGCTACTACCGCGCGGGAGGGCGATGGGTCAATGAGCAGTTCTTC. This codes for CASYYRAGGRWVNEQFF.

This clonotype has a count of ten or more. This chain joins TRBV12-3 or TRBV12-4 and TRBJ1-3; maybe TRBD1 (5 bases). The CDR3 extends over 13 amino acids. The V end lost 5 bases, the J end lost 1 base, and 6 bases lay between the germline ends. The CDR3 DNA reads as TGTGCCAGCAGTCAGGGTTCTGGAAACACCATATATTTT. Amino acids: CASSQGSGNTIYF.

This clonotype was counted ten times or more. The rearrangement links TRBV4-2 to TRBJ1-4; 11 nucleotides match TRBD1. Germline CDR1 LGHNA, CDR2 YNFKEQ. The J segment lost 7 bases and the V segment lost 3 bases, leaving 19 bases of the junction unmatched. There are 20 residues in the CDR3. The CDR3 protein is CASSQPRGTGGYIGREKLFF. The DNA for the CDR3 is TGTGCCAGCAGCCAGCCCCGCGGGACAGGGGGATATATTGGGCGTGAAAAACTGTTTTTT.

This clonotype was recorded many times. The chain is built from TRBV7-8 and TRBJ2-7, with 11 bases aligning to TRBD2. J was trimmed by 1 base and V by 2 bases; bases with no gene match: 4. The CDR3 sequence is 16 residues long. The germline gives CDR1 SGHVS, CDR2 FQNEAQ. The CDR3 protein is CASSLPTSGGSYEQYF. As DNA, the CDR3 is TGTGCCAGCAGCTTACCAACTAGCGGGGGTTCCTACGAGCAGTACTTC.

This clonotype was seen many times. This rearrangement joins TRBV7-6 to TRBJ2-1, with 7 positions matching TRBD1. CDR3 size: 15 residues. The V gene end was trimmed by 2 bases and the J gene end by 8 bases; junction bases not matched to a gene: 9. Looked up from germline, CDR1 is SGHVS and CDR2 is FNYEAQ. The CDR3 loop is CASSLPGTVFDEQFF. For the CDR3, the DNA is TGTGCCAGCAGCTTACCGGGGACAGTCTTCGATGAGCAGTTCTTC.

This clonotype was picked up many times. This sequence joins TRBV5-5 and TRBJ1-1, with D hard to call. V was trimmed by 1 base and J by 0 bases, leaving 7 bases between them. Germline assignment: CDR1 SGHKS and CDR2 YYEKEE (reference sequence). The CDR3 spans 14 residues. CDR3: CASSLYSLNTEAFF. The CDR3 DNA sequence: TGTGCCAGCAGCTTGTATAGCCTGAACACTGAAGCTTTCTTT. The full variable domain, its missing parts supplied by reference TRBV5-5 and TRBJ1-1, is DAGVTQSPTHLIKTRGQQVTLRCSPISGHKSVSWYQQVLGQGPQFIFQYYEKEERGRGNFPDRFSARQFPNYSSELNVNALLLGDSALYLCASSLYSLNTEAFFGQGTRLTVV.

This clonotype was picked up many times. This chain uses TRBV21-1 with TRBJ1-1. TRBV21-1 is a pseudogene segment. This CDR3 is built from 18 residues. CDR3 region: CASSSSEYSEYPIPNAFF. Here the CDR3 DNA reads TGTGCCAGCAGCAGCTCCGAATACTCGGAATACCCTATACCCAACGCTTTCTTT.

This clonotype was found many times. The rearrangement uses TRBV18 and TRBJ1-1, with D unresolved. CDR1 KGHSH and CDR2 LQKENI come from the germline V gene. This CDR3 spans 14 amino acids. V dropped 0 bases and J dropped 1 base, with 6 bases sitting between them. Here the CDR3 DNA reads TGTGCCAGCTCACCACCGATTCGGAACACTGAAGCTTTCTTT. Its protein is CASSPPIRNTEAFF. The full variable domain, its missing parts supplied by reference TRBV18 and TRBJ1-1, is NAGVMQNPRHLVRRRGQEARLRCSPMKGHSHVYWYRQLPEEGLKFMVYLQKENIIDESGMPKERFSAEFPKEGPSILRIQQVVRGDSAAYFCASSPPIRNTEAFFGQGTRLTVV.

The genes are TRBV12-3 or TRBV12-4 and TRBJ1-1, with D unclear. The CDR3 is 14 amino acids. V gave up 2 bases and J gave up 0 bases, with 7 bases separating them. The CDR3: CASSLNGMNTEAFF. The DNA of the CDR3 is TGTGCCAGCAGTTTAAACGGGATGAACACTGAAGCTTTCTTT.

This clonotype came up a few times. This chain uses TRBV20-1 with TRBJ1-3; 7 bases are a match to TRBD1. Germline assignment: CDR1 DFQATT and CDR2 SNEGSKA (reference sequence). V shed 6 bases and J 3 bases; nucleotides not matched to a gene: 8. The CDR3 is 14 amino acids. This chain's CDR3 is CSAGPGGSGNTIYF. CDR3 DNA sequence: TGCAGTGCCGGACCAGGGGGAAGTGGAAACACCATATATTTT.

This clonotype was seen at least ten times. The chain has TRBV20-1 and TRBJ1-5; D call uncertain. Germline V gene sequence: CDR1 DFQATT, CDR2 SNEGSKA (reference sequence). With 2 bases removed from V and 5 bases from J, the gap between germline ends came to 7 bases. This CDR3 has 12 residues. CDR3: CSARQAHQPQHF. The CDR3 coding sequence is TGCAGTGCTAGACAGGCCCATCAGCCCCAGCATTTT.

This clonotype was detected ten times or more. V is TRBV20-1 and J is TRBJ1-3; D gene uncertain. This CDR3 comprises 11 residues. The germline V gene encodes CDR1 DFQATT and CDR2 SNEGSKA (reference sequence). Trimming removed 3 bases from V and 4 bases from J, with 4 bases in between. The CDR3 reads CSARTGNTIYF. In nucleotides, the CDR3 is TGCAGTGCTAGGACCGGAAACACCATATATTTT.

This clonotype appeared many times. The chain joins TRBV12-3 or TRBV12-4 to TRBJ1-5; D not certain. The CDR3 sequence is 13 residues long. Trimming removed 6 bases at V and 4 bases at J, with 10 bases between. The DNA of the CDR3 is TGTGCCAGCAGCATCGTGGAGAATCAGCCCCAGCATTTT. Translation: CASSIVENQPQHF.

The table lists this clonotype with many counts. This chain uses TRBV28 with TRBJ1-4, with D possibly matching TRBD1 (6 bases). The CDR3 consists of 15 residues. Trimming stripped 6 bases from V and 7 bases from J, with 18 bases between. Looked up from germline, CDR1 is MDHEN and CDR2 is SYDVKM. CDR3 region: CASRDSEGVSEKLFF. The CDR3 DNA follows: TGTGCCAGCAGAGATTCGGAGGGGGTCAGTGAAAAACTGTTTTTT.

By sample fraction, this clonotype is medium-sized (0.01 to 0.1%). V is TRBV5-8 and J is TRBJ2-1; perhaps D is TRBD1 or TRBD2 (5 bases each). Trimming stripped 7 bases from V and 1 base from J, with 15 bases between. The germline CDR1 and CDR2 sequences are SGHTS and YDEGEE. The CDR3 consists of 15 residues. The CDR3: CASRGAGLSYNEQFF. The CDR3 DNA reads TGTGCCAGCCGAGGGGCCGGTCTGTCCTACAATGAGCAGTTCTTC.

This clonotype was picked up many times. This chain connects TRBV20-1 to TRBJ1-3, with D unclear. CDR1 is DFQATT, CDR2 SNEGSKA, per germline (reference sequence). CDR3 size: 14 residues. Trimming took 5 bases from V and 4 from J, leaving 15 bases between them. CDR3 DNA sequence: TGCAGTGCTGGCCGCCTTCTCCCGGGAAACACCATATATTTT. Protein: CSAGRLLPGNTIYF.

The sample holds many counts of this clonotype. The chain carries TRBV20-1 and TRBJ2-1; unclear D gene. Germline V gives CDR1 DFQATT, CDR2 SNEGSKA (reference sequence). V lost 6 bases to trimming and J lost 13 bases, with 16 bases between them. This CDR3 contains 11 residues. The CDR3 nucleotides read TGCAGTGCCCCGAGAATGGGCGTCCAGTTCTTC. It specifies CSAPRMGVQFF.

This clonotype came up many times. CDR3 loop: CASSPEGLAGELFF. In DNA, the CDR3 is TGTGCCAGCAGCCCTGAGGGACTAGCCGGGGAGCTGTTTTTT. This chain links TRBV5-5 with TRBJ2-2; 8 nucleotides line up with TRBD2. The CDR3 length is 14 residues. Trimming removed 4 bases from V and 6 bases from J; junction bases left unmatched: 5. Looked up from germline, CDR1 is SGHKS and CDR2 is YYEKEE (reference sequence). The variable domain in full, with the rest retrieved from reference TRBV5-5 and TRBJ2-2, is DAGVTQSPTHLIKTRGQQVTLRCSPISGHKSVSWYQQVLGQGPQFIFQYYEKEERGRGNFPDRFSARQFPNYSSELNVNALLLGDSALYLCASSPEGLAGELFFGEGSRLTVL.

This clonotype was picked up many times. The rearrangement joins TRBV4-1 to TRBJ2-6, with 9 bases aligning to TRBD1. The CDR3 contains 18 residues. The trim removed 1 base at V and 2 bases at J, leaving 6 bases unmatched. The germline V gene has CDR1 MGHRA and CDR2 YSYEKL. In DNA, the CDR3 is TGCGCCAGCAGCCAAGGGCGGGGACAGGGAACTGGGGCCAACGTCCTGACTTTC. It codes for CASSQGRGQGTGANVLTF.

This clonotype was detected ten times or more. This chain joins TRBV5-1 and TRBJ1-2; no firm D call. Trimming shortened V by 3 bases and J by 3 bases, and 15 bases separated the two germline ends. The CDR3 consists of 15 residues. CDR1 and CDR2 from the germline V gene are SGHRS and YFSETQ. CDR3 bases: TGCGCCAGCAGCTCAATTATGGACGGGCACTATGGCTACACCTTC. Protein: CASSSIMDGHYGYTF. Supplemented by reference TRBV5-1 and TRBJ1-2, the full variable domain reads KAGVTQTPRYLIKTRGQQVTLSCSPISGHRSVSWYQQTPGQGLQFLFEYFSETQRNKGNFPGRFSGRQFSNSRSEMNVSTLELGDSALYLCASSSIMDGHYGYTFGSGTRLTVV.

There are many counts of this clonotype. The chain couples TRBV7-2 to TRBJ2-2, with D uncertain. V dropped 2 bases and J dropped 6 bases, with 10 bases sitting between them. Per germline, CDR1 SGHTA and CDR2 FQGNSA. This CDR3 comprises 14 residues. The CDR3 protein is CASSLTVFAGELFF. Here the CDR3 DNA reads TGTGCCAGCAGCTTAACGGTATTCGCCGGGGAGCTGTTTTTT. Full variable domain (remainder filled in from reference TRBV7-2 and TRBJ2-2): GAGVSQSPSNKVTEKGKDVELRCDPISGHTALYWYRQSLGQGLEFLIYFQGNSAPDKSGLPSDRFSAERTGGSVSTLTIQRTQQEDSAVYLCASSLTVFAGELFFGEGSRLTVL.

This clonotype was observed at least ten times. The CDR3 is CSGLGQLNQPQHF. The CDR3 nucleotides read TGCAGTGGCCTTGGACAGCTCAATCAGCCCCAGCATTTT. The gene calls are TRBV20-1 and TRBJ1-5, with D possibly being TRBD1 (6 bases). This CDR3 has 13 residues. Per germline, CDR1 DFQATT and CDR2 SNEGSKA (reference sequence). V gave up 7 bases and J gave up 3 bases, with 13 bases separating them.

This clonotype was seen repeatedly, ten times or more. The J gene is TRBJ1-1, the V gene TRBV20-1; a possible D gene is TRBD1 (5 bases). The CDR3 runs to 14 residues. The germline CDR1 and CDR2 sequences are DFQATT and SNEGSKA (reference sequence). The V end was cut by 5 bases, the J end by 0 bases, with 13 bases between. The CDR3 DNA reads TGCAGTGCTGCACCGGGACGGATGAACACTGAAGCTTTCTTT. Translation gives CSAAPGRMNTEAFF.

Many counts were recorded for this clonotype. The rearrangement links TRBV28 to TRBJ2-4; D might be TRBD2 (6 bases). The CDR3 covers 15 residues. CDR1 MDHEN and CDR2 SYDVKM come from the germline V gene. The V gene lost 3 bases and the J gene lost 0 bases, with 9 bases spanning the gap. The CDR3 bases are TGTGCCAGCAGTTTTTGGGGACTAGCCAAAAACATTCAGTACTTC. Translated, it gives CASSFWGLAKNIQYF.

This clonotype was picked up many times. The V and J genes are TRBV28 and TRBJ2-7; the D gene is possibly TRBD1 (6 bases). Germline values: CDR1 MDHEN, CDR2 SYDVKM. V lost 7 bases, J lost 2 bases, and 21 bases lay in between. CDR3 length: 16 residues. CDR3 region: CASTVYPGQRAYEQYF. The CDR3 DNA is TGTGCCAGCACGGTATACCCGGGACAACGCGCCTACGAGCAGTACTTC.

At least ten counts were recorded for this clonotype. The CDR3 nucleotides read TGCGCCAGCAACCGACAGGGACCCTACAATGAGCAGTTCTTC. Its protein product is CASNRQGPYNEQFF. This chain uses TRBV10-2 with TRBJ2-1; 7 bases are a match to TRBD1. There are 14 residues in the CDR3. The germline V gene has CDR1 WSHSY and CDR2 SAAADI. The V segment lost 7 bases and the J segment 2 bases; nucleotides outside the gene matches: 5.

This clonotype was counted ten times or more. The chain joins TRBV12-3 or TRBV12-4 to TRBJ1-2, with D hard to call. With 2 bases removed from V and 8 bases from J, the gap between germline ends came to 12 bases. This CDR3 is built from 13 residues. CDR3 sequence (DNA): TGTGCCAGCAGTTTAAAGGTCTTCGAGGGCTACACCTTC. Translating gives CASSLKVFEGYTF.

This clonotype was observed at least ten times. The chain combines TRBV12-3 or TRBV12-4 with TRBJ2-6; D not resolved. The V gene lost 1 base and the J gene lost 1 base, with 14 bases spanning the gap. The CDR3 spans 18 residues. The CDR3 is CASSLESGPGSGANVLTF. The CDR3 nucleotides read TGTGCCAGCAGTTTAGAGTCCGGGCCCGGGTCTGGGGCCAACGTCCTGACTTTC.